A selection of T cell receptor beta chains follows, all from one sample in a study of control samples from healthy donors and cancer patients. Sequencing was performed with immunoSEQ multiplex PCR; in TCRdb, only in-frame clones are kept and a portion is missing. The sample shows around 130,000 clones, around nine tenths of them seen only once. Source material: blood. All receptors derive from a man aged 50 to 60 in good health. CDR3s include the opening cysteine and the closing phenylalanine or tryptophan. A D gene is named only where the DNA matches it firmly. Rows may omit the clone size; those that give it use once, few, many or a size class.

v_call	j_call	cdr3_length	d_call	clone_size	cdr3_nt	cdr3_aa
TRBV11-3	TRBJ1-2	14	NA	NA	TGTGCCAGCAGCTTAGACGGGACACAGTATGGCTACACCTTC	CASSLDGTQYGYTF
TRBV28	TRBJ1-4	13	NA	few	TGTGCCAGCAGAGACACCCCAAATGAAAAACTGTTTTTT	CASRDTPNEKLFF
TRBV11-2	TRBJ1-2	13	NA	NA	TGTGCCAGCAGCTTAGTCGATATGGACAAGTACACCTTC	CASSLVDMDKYTF
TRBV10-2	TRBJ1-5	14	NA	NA	TGCGCCAGCAGTGAAGAGGGGGGCAATCAGCCCCAGCATTTT	CASSEEGGNQPQHF
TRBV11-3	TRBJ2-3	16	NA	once	TGTGCCAGCAGCCCGGGAAGAGGGAAGGGGCTAGATACGCAGTATTTT	CASSPGRGKGLDTQYF
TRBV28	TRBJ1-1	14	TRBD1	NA	TGTGCCAGCAGCGGGGACAGGGTTTTTGGTGAAGCTTTCTTT	CASSGDRVFGEAFF
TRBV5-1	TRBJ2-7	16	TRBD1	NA	TGCGCCAGCAGCTGGAGTCTCGACAGGGGCGTATACGAGCAGTACTTC	CASSWSLDRGVYEQYF
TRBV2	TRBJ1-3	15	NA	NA	TGTGCCAGCAGTCGACAGGAGAGCTCTGGAAACACCATATATTTT	CASSRQESSGNTIYF
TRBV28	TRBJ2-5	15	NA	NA	TGTGCCAGCAGTTTAACAGGAATACTCCAAGAGACCCAGTACTTC	CASSLTGILQETQYF
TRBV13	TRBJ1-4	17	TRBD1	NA	TGTGCCAGCAGCCGGGACAGGGGGCAAATATCGGATGAAAAACTGTTTTTT	CASSRDRGQISDEKLFF
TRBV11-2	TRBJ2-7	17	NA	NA	TGTGCCAGCAGCTTGCGGGGACTTGACAGGAGCTCCTACGAGCAGTACTTC	CASSLRGLDRSSYEQYF
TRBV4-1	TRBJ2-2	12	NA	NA	TGCGCCAGCAGCGCCAGCACCGGGGAGCTGTTTTTT	CASSASTGELFF
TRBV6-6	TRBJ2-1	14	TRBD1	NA	TGTGCCAGCAGCCCCGGGACAGATCACAATGAGCAGTTCTTC	CASSPGTDHNEQFF
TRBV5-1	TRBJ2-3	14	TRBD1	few	TGCGCCAGCGGGTCCGGACAGGGCTCAGATACGCAGTATTTT	CASGSGQGSDTQYF
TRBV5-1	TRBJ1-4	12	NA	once	TGCGCCAGCAGCTTGGCAGGGGAAAAACTGTTTTTT	CASSLAGEKLFF
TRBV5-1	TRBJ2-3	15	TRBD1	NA	TGCGCCAGCAGCCTTGGGGACAGGGGCACAGATACGCAGTATTTT	CASSLGDRGTDTQYF
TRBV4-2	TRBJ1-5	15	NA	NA	TGTGCCAGCAGCCAAGATGGGGGGGCAGGTCAGCCCCAGCATTTT	CASSQDGGAGQPQHF
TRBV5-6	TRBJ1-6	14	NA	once	TGTGCCAGCAGCTTAGGTCAGGGACGATCACCCCTCCACTTT	CASSLGQGRSPLHF
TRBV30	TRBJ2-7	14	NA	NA	TGTGCCCTACATGACAGCCGACGCTCCTACGAGCAGTACTTC	CALHDSRRSYEQYF
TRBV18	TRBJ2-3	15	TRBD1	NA	TGTGCCAGCTCACCACCGGGACAGGGGACAGATACGCAGTATTTT	CASSPPGQGTDTQYF
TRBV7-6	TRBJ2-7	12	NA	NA	TGTGCCAGCAGCGCAGGGCTGGGAGAGCAGTACTTC	CASSAGLGEQYF
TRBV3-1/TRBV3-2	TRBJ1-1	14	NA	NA	TGTGCCAGCAGCCCCTCCGGCTCGAACACTGAAGCTTTCTTT	CASSPSGSNTEAFF
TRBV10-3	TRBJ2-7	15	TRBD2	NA	TGTGCCATCAGTGAGGGGACTAGCGGGGCCTACGAGCAGTACTTC	CAISEGTSGAYEQYF
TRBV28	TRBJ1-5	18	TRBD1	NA	TGTGCCAGCAGTTACCCCCGCACAGGGGGTAATAGCAATCAGCCCCAGCATTTT	CASSYPRTGGNSNQPQHF
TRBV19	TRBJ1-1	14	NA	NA	TGTGCCAGTAGTATTGAGTTTACGGGGCAGGAAGCTTTCTTT	CASSIEFTGQEAFF
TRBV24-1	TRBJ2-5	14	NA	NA	TGTGCCACCAGTGAGTCGTTAGGGGCGCGGACCCAGTACTTC	CATSESLGARTQYF
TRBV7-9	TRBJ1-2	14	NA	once	TGTGCCAGCGGAGACCGGGGAGGGGAGGGCGGCTACACCTTC	CASGDRGGEGGYTF
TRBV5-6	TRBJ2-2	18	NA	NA	TGTGCCAGCAGCCGCTTCCATCGAACGGGACAGAACACCGGGGAGCTGTTTTTT	CASSRFHRTGQNTGELFF
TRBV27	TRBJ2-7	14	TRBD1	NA	TGTGCCAGTTCCTTACAGGGGACCTCCTACGAGCAGTACTTC	CASSLQGTSYEQYF
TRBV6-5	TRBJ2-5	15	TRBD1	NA	TGTGCCAGCATTACCGGGACAGCACGAAGAGAGACCCAGTACTTC	CASITGTARRETQYF
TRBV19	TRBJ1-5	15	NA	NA	TGTGCCAGTAGTATCTGGGGGGATAGCAATCAGCCCCAGCATTTT	CASSIWGDSNQPQHF